This T cell receptor beta chain came from a study of cytomegalovirus exposure and HLA in healthy donors (dated by TCRdb to between 2016 and 2019). Broadly, across the study: According to an earlier analysis of 587 of the donors, some 170 million T cells yielded 90 million to 140 million unique TCR beta sequences and approximately 300 Gb of sequence data. An early release covering roughly 640 HLA-typed donors comprised approximately 300 gigabases of sequencing data and 65 million to 100 million unique TCR sequences. Among the roughly 380 genotyped donors, approximately 81% belonged to the genetic ancestry cluster associated with self-reported Caucasian donors. The aim of the study was to test whether cataloging public T cell receptors could identify signatures of past pathogen exposure. The T cell repertoires of 550 to 850 subjects were profiled by immunosequencing and related to cytomegalovirus serostatus. A separate validation cohort of more than 100 different subjects was used in addition to the approximately 610-subject first cohort. High-throughput TCR immunosequencing, statistical association of individual TCRs with disease status, and machine learning were combined to predict cytomegalovirus infection status. A later analysis re-examined previously published TCR beta repertoires from 610 or so donors and added high-resolution HLA genotyping to investigate patterns of TCR occurrence. The later analysis used no new phenotypic data to find candidate immune exposures, relying instead on TCR beta sequences and their occurrence across donors. An earlier analysis of 587 of the donors applied high-throughput TCR beta sequencing to assess whether each TCR beta V gene segment acted as functional or pseudogenic. Alongside the repertoire data, information on donor age, sex, ethnicity and CMV serostatus was compiled. A later genetic analysis used genome-wide SNP genotypes for about 60% of the roughly 670 donors, treating that subset as a discovery cohort. Every repertoire in the discovery cohort had been generated on one and the same sequencing platform. Both class I and class II loci were covered by HLA typing, at four-digit resolution. Typing coverage differed by locus: A, B, C, DRB1 and DQB1 were typed in roughly 620-630 donors, DQA1 in about 550, DPA1 in 606, and DPB1 in 450 to 480. About 5 DR-DQ haplotypes were handled as single units for association and clustering, since linkage in the cohort was strong. On average, roughly 200,000 unique TCR beta nucleotide sequences were sequenced per donor among about 400 genotyped donors of the cohort, with roughly 19% of those sequences being non-productive.

In the germline V gene, CDR1 corresponds to SGHAT and CDR2 to FQNNGV. Trimming at the junction amounts to 4 bases on V and 2 bases on J, and the germline ends lie 9 bases apart. Inclusive of the bounding cysteine and phenylalanine, the CDR3 is 14 residues long. Only the CDR3 DNA stays, 42 bases, in frame from base 1. The cohort comprised fewer than 750 healthy bone marrow donors. At the time of sampling, all cohort members were nominally healthy, though unrecorded immune exposures were likely present. The donor was CMV seronegative and belonged to the group of several hundred seronegative cohort members. Each donor provided a peripheral blood sample, and peripheral blood mononuclear cells were used for TCR beta sequencing. Genomic DNA extraction from the blood cell samples was performed with the Qiagen DNeasy Blood Extraction Kit. On this clone: Its antigen remains undetermined. There are no base qualities to consult, and no much larger clone falls within one base.

What the research found in general, with its limitations: A later analysis reported that several top co-occurrence clusters appeared linked to parvovirus B19, influenza, CMV and Epstein-Barr virus. Some IMGT-functional V segments, including TRBV6-2 and TRBV6-3, could not be distinguished by the 87-base-pair reads and were therefore excluded. In a later genetic analysis, fewer N-insertions in productive TCRs were reported among donors in an Asian-associated ancestry cluster than the roughly 640-donor mean. In a later analysis, most CMV-associated TCR beta chains were found to appear HLA-restricted, with HLA associations seemingly driven largely by CMV exposure. Strong co-occurrence of HLA alleles, especially DR and DQ, made assigning TCR associations to individual alleles difficult. In a later analysis, TCR association rates were found to vary across HLA loci, with the most associated TCRs seen for DRB1 alleles and the fewest for HLA-C alleles. The authors suggested that the approach could potentially be extended to other disease states and immunological phenotypes. Correlated functional status among segregating V segments might reflect linkage disequilibrium, but an unknown experimental factor could not be ruled out. A cluster of highly shared sequence variants was judged likely to be a technical artifact of the sequencing pipeline. The study gave a list of 150 to 200 TCR beta chains associated with cytomegalovirus. This cohort had only TCR beta chains sequenced, and the lack of alpha or paired-chain data limited which features could be detected. Presence/absence analyses assumed roughly uniform sequencing depth across donors, an assumption that may not hold. A further reported finding was that TCR beta sequences accurately predicted the HLA-A and HLA-B alleles for most subjects in the first cohort. In a later analysis, HLA-associated TCR beta chains showed more clonal expansion and lower generation probabilities than non-associated chains that were equally common. The only immune exposure information available for the cohort was CMV serostatus. Because HLA typing was missing for some donors at each locus, association tests included only the typed subset. While some public TCRs were present in many individuals, most TCR sequences turned up only very rarely across donors. The classifier was reported to diagnose cytomegalovirus status with high specificity and sensitivity in both the original cohort and the validation cohort. An earlier analysis of approximately 600 of the donors showed that most TCR beta V segments appeared in productive rearrangements either about 87% or about 30% of the time, which broadly matched IMGT annotations. Because counts were too low, 15 to 20 rarely observed V segments, including chromosome 9 orphons, were excluded from the earlier analysis of 587 of the donors. In a later genetic analysis, a missense DCLRE1C variant was associated with V-gene and J-gene trimming of TCR beta chains, and the association was replicated in an independent cohort. A few of the identified cytomegalovirus-associated TCR beta chains were confirmed in vitro to be specific for cytomegalovirus antigens. At a false discovery rate of 0.05, a later analysis linked around 15,000 TCR beta sequences to specific HLA alleles.

The receptor library was made with the immunoSEQ multiplex PCR assay. For the multiplex PCR, a mixture combining 60 forward primers for TCR Vbeta segments and 13 reverse primers for TCR Jbeta segments was used. The CDR3 region of rearranged TCR beta genes was amplified from genomic DNA with a multiplex PCR assay. The amplified TCR beta libraries were sequenced on the Illumina HiSeq System as 87-base-pair reads. The source study handled its data this way. In a later analysis, approximately 74 million unique TCR beta chains were counted across the approximately 620 repertoires, and some 10 million of these chains were shared by at least two donors. Raw reads were error-corrected and collapsed into unique sequences by a nearest-neighbor algorithm in which closely related sequences were merged to remove PCR and sequencing errors. To assign V, D and J gene segments, CDR3 sequences were aligned to IMGT reference sequences. For a sequence to be retained, a match of at least six nucleotides was required to both a V gene segment and a J gene segment. A rearrangement counted as productive if the CDR3 had no stop codons and remained in frame with V and J, and every other rearrangement counted as non-productive. Following IMGT convention, CDR3 was defined as the stretch from the second conserved V-encoded cysteine to the conserved J-encoded phenylalanine. In an earlier analysis of around 600 of the donors, sequences lacking an unambiguous match to a single V gene segment were excluded. An earlier analysis of almost 600 of the donors classified V segments as functional when productive rearrangements were above 56.7% and as segregating when the standard deviation between donors was above 5%. A statistical classification framework was developed to diagnose cytomegalovirus status using the catalog of TCR beta chain sequences. In a later analysis, V and J genes were assigned by comparing TCR nucleotide sequences against IMGT/GENE-DB human TR gene sequences. Using the TCRdist pipeline, a later analysis assigned CDR3 sequences along with most-parsimonious VDJ recombination scenarios. In a later analysis, every TCR beta chain was defined by the combination of its CDR3 amino acid sequence and its V-gene family, and reads without a unique V-gene family were dropped. To address suspected cross-contamination and a sequencing artifact, a later analysis removed around 590 highly shared, low-generation-probability nucleotide sequences. In a later analysis, a clonal expansion index was calculated for each public chain from normalized within-repertoire ranks of inferred template counts. In a later analysis, generation probabilities were computed using a VDJ recombination model fitted to out-of-frame rearrangements, and the results were checked against IGoR. In a later analysis, TCR-TCR, TCR-HLA and TCR-CMV co-occurrence was scored with hypergeometric tests, and a repertoire-size bias correction was applied to TCR pairs. In a later analysis, false discovery rates were estimated by permuting HLA or CMV assignments 20 times. In a later analysis, co-occurring TCRs were grouped using DBSCAN, and TCRdist sequence similarity was added for clustering within HLA-allele-positive subsets. Repertoires with fewer than 30,000 or more than 120,000 public chains, plus five repertoires with anomalous nucleotide sharing, were excluded from co-occurrence clustering. TCRdb took over this immuneACCESS table, retaining in-frame rearrangements with V and J assigned. Such tables are incomplete; in checked studies, under half of the missing clones stem from an unresolved V gene, and the remainder is unexplained. V, J and clone size derive from that table, while D and trimming were established from the DNA sequence. The sample includes about 140,000 clones, with approximately 70% observed a single time. Around 1.6% of the sample is held by the ten biggest clonotypes.

The sequence joins TRBV11-2 to TRBJ1-5; the D gene is perhaps TRBD1, on 6 matching bases. Specimen: PBMCs. The TCR sequence derives from a woman in her twenties or thirties in good health and CMV-seronegative. The nucleotide sequence is TGTGCCAGCAGCTCACAGGGAGGCAATCAGCCCCAGCATTTT. This codes for CASSSQGGNQPQHF.